Below are 16 T cell receptor beta chains sequenced from a single sample in a study of PD-1 blockade in classical Hodgkin lymphoma. Method: immunoSEQ multiplex PCR; TCRdb's copy keeps in-frame clones and lacks some. The sample comprises roughly 40,000 clones, approximately 91% of which are singletons, and approximately 9.1% rests with the top ten. Relapse after autologous stem cell transplantation occurred in every patient, and brentuximab vedotin exposure varied. The starting material was peripheral blood mononuclear cells (PBMCs), obtained at baseline. The receptor set was obtained from a human donor with classical Hodgkin lymphoma.

The chain couples TRBV5-6 to TRBJ2-5, with 11 nucleotides matching TRBD2. Unmatched junction bases numbered 8, after V lost 3 bases and J lost 4 bases. Germline CDR1 SGHDT, CDR2 YYEEEE. The CDR3 sequence is 16 residues long. The CDR3 here is CASSWGLADVGETQYF. CDR3 bases: TGTGCCAGCAGCTGGGGACTAGCGGACGTGGGAGAGACCCAGTACTTC.

This chain connects TRBV25-1 to TRBJ2-5; the D call may be TRBD1 or TRBD2 (5 bases each). CDR1 and CDR2 (germline): MGHDK, SYGVNS. The CDR3 totals 17 residues. V lost 1 base to trimming and J lost 4 bases, with 19 bases between them. The CDR3 protein is CASSESFSRENGETQYF. The CDR3 DNA follows: TGTGCCAGCAGTGAATCTTTCTCCAGGGAGAATGGAGAGACCCAGTACTTC.

The V gene is TRBV14, the J gene TRBJ1-3, with D unresolved. CDR3 length: 14 residues. The germline CDR1 and CDR2 sequences are SGHDN and FVKESK. The V end lost 2 bases, the J end lost 3 bases, and 8 bases lay between the germline ends. CDR3 sequence reads: CASSQLTSGNTIYF. Written as DNA, the CDR3 is TGTGCCAGCAGCCAATTGACAAGTGGAAACACCATATATTTT.

The chain recombines TRBV6-5 with TRBJ1-6; D gene ambiguous. V lost 2 bases, J lost 5 bases, and 7 bases lay in between. This CDR3 is 14 amino acids long. Germline CDR1 is MNHEY and CDR2 is SVGAGI. The DNA of the CDR3 is TGTGCCAGCAGTTACAGACAAGATAATTCACCCCTCCACTTT. Its protein product is CASSYRQDNSPLHF.

The CDR3 spells CAISGGTSAGPEQFF. The CDR3, as DNA: TGTGCCATCAGTGGCGGGACTAGCGCTGGGCCTGAGCAGTTCTTC. The V and J genes are TRBV10-3 and TRBJ2-1, with 10 bases fitting TRBD2. Unmatched junction bases numbered 9, after V lost 4 bases and J lost 9 bases. CDR3 length: 15 residues. Germline assignment: CDR1 ENHRY and CDR2 SYGVKD.

The chain employs TRBV28 and TRBJ1-2, with D tentatively TRBD1 (5 bases). Germline CDR1 and CDR2: MDHEN and SYDVKM. CDR3 length: 14 residues. V was shortened by 2 bases and J by 4 bases, with 11 bases between the two germline ends. The CDR3 DNA is TGTGCCAGCAGTTTAGGGACCGGAATCTATGGCTACACCTTC. Amino acid sequence: CASSLGTGIYGYTF.

The CDR3 DNA reads as TGTGCCAGCAGCTTGGTCGGACTAGCCCGCATGGGGACCCAGTACTTC. Residues: CASSLVGLARMGTQYF. The chain has TRBV5-6 and TRBJ2-5; 8 bases are a match to TRBD2. Per the germline V gene, CDR1 is SGHDT and CDR2 is YYEEEE. This CDR3 has 16 residues. The V gene end was trimmed by 0 bases and the J gene end by 7 bases; junction bases not matched to a gene: 11.

The chain combines TRBV29-1 with TRBJ2-3, with 7 bases fitting TRBD2. This CDR3 contains 14 residues. J gave up 4 bases and V 4 bases, and 8 bases lay outside the gene matches. The V gene's germline CDR1 is SQVTM and CDR2 ANQGSEA. The CDR3 spells CSVGQAGMSDTQYF. The DNA of the CDR3 is TGCAGCGTTGGGCAAGCGGGAATGTCAGATACGCAGTATTTT.

This clone was counted once. The chain combines TRBV27 with TRBJ2-7, with 7 bases lining up with TRBD2. The germline V gene has CDR1 MNHEY and CDR2 SMNVEV (reference sequence). The CDR3 has 14 residues. The V and J ends lost 2 bases and 5 bases, in that order; junction bases with no gene match: 6. The CDR3 DNA sequence: TGTGCCAGCAGTTTAGGCGGGAGTGTAGACGAGCAGTACTTC. This sequence encodes CASSLGGSVDEQYF.

V usage is TRBV7-8 and J usage is TRBJ2-2; unclear D gene. The V gene's germline CDR1 is SGHVS and CDR2 FQNEAQ. The CDR3 runs 12 residues. The V end was cut by 2 bases, the J end by 8 bases, with 6 bases between. The CDR3 bases are TGTGCCAGCAGCTTATTCAGGGGGGAGCTGTTTTTT. This sequence encodes CASSLFRGELFF.

The chain couples TRBV10-1 to TRBJ2-2, with 13 nucleotides matching TRBD2. Germline V lookup: CDR1 WNHNN, CDR2 SYGVQD (reference sequence). The V segment lost 4 bases and the J segment 0 bases; nucleotides outside the gene matches: 2. This CDR3 has 17 amino acids. CDR3 DNA sequence: TGCGCCAGCAGTGGGACTAGCGGGAGCGCGAACACCGGGGAGCTGTTTTTT. It specifies CASSGTSGSANTGELFF.

This rearrangement joins TRBV10-2 to TRBJ1-4, with D tentatively TRBD1 (6 bases). The V gene's germline CDR1 is WSHSY and CDR2 SAAADI. The V gene lost 5 bases and the J gene lost 12 bases, with 19 bases spanning the gap. This CDR3 region has 14 residues. The CDR3 here is CASSWVAGASELFF. The CDR3 coding sequence is TGCGCCAGCAGTTGGGTGGCAGGGGCTTCAGAACTGTTTTTT.

V and J are TRBV18 and TRBJ1-1; D not certain. This CDR3 is built from 17 residues. Germline CDR1 and CDR2: KGHSH and LQKENI. V was trimmed by 2 bases and J by 4 bases, leaving 20 bases between them. This chain's CDR3 is CASSPRVMDPSGTEAFF. The CDR3 DNA is TGTGCCAGCTCACCAAGGGTGATGGACCCCTCGGGCACTGAAGCTTTCTTT.

This chain links TRBV5-1 with TRBJ2-7; a weak D match, TRBD2 (7 bases). The CDR3 is 14 amino acids. Deletions cut 6 bases from V and 6 bases from J, with 19 bases between. Germline-derived CDR1 and CDR2 are SGHRS and YFSETQ. As DNA, the CDR3 is TGCGCCAGCACTCCCGTGGGGGGGGCCGGCGAGCAGTACTTC. It is translated as CASTPVGGAGEQYF. Full variable domain (rest looked up from reference TRBV5-1 and TRBJ2-7): KAGVTQTPRYLIKTRGQQVTLSCSPISGHRSVSWYQQTPGQGLQFLFEYFSETQRNKGNFPGRFSGRQFSNSRSEMNVSTLELGDSALYLCASTPVGGAGEQYFGPGTRLTVT.

The chain employs TRBV4-1 and TRBJ1-3; TRBD1 agrees at 8 bases. Germline-derived CDR1 and CDR2 are MGHRA and YSYEKL. The CDR3 consists of 15 residues. The junction had 5 bases not matched to a gene; V was cut back by 2 bases and J by 5 bases. In DNA form, the CDR3 reads TGCGCCAGCAGCCAAAGCCGACAGGGGAGAAACACCATATATTTT. Translated, it gives CASSQSRQGRNTIYF.

This chain uses TRBV2 with TRBJ2-3; D may correspond to TRBD1 or TRBD2 (5 bases each). The germline gives CDR1 SNHLY, CDR2 FYNNEI. Trimming cost V 8 bases and J 5 bases, with 11 bases left between them. The CDR3 is 12 amino acids. Written as DNA, the CDR3 is TGTGCCAGCGACTATACAGGAGATACGCAGTATTTT. Its translation: CASDYTGDTQYF.